This TCR beta chain was recovered during a study of T cells after yellow fever vaccination. It was through 5'RACE template switching that TCR cDNA was made, with a universal primer site and UMIs added. TCRdb redid the calling of the 5' RACE reads with MiXCR, one entry per CDR3 protein. This table has about 340,000 distinct CDR3 sequences, under 15% appearing once. The sample holds many counts of this clonotype. The CDR3 has 14 residues. The germline gives CDR1 DFQATT, CDR2 SNEGSKA (reference sequence). Deletions cut 5 bases from V and 0 bases from J, with 11 bases between. Sequencing was performed on CD4+ T cells sorted from PBMCs, taken 15 days after the yellow fever booster vaccination. This receptor was taken from a man younger than 30 who received the YFV17D yellow fever vaccine. The chain joins TRBV20-1 to TRBJ1-3; D gene unclear. The DNA of the CDR3 is TGCAGTGCTCAGAGGCGAAGCTCTGGAAACACCATATATTTT. Encoded protein: CSAQRRSSGNTIYF.